This T cell receptor (beta chain) derives from a study of identical twins (dated by TCRdb to about 2016). For context, the study as a whole: TCR alpha and beta repertoires from monozygotic twins, unrelated adults of various ages and cord blood were deep-sequenced to test whether fetal clonotypes persist. Replicate twin experiments were performed at different times using different library preparation protocols to rule out contamination.

A distance of 18 bases separates the germline ends of V and J, which lose 0 bases and 5 bases respectively. The germline V gene (reference sequence) yields DFQATT for CDR1 and SNEGSKA for CDR2. The CDR3 has 16 amino acids, counting the end cysteine and phenylalanine. The retained sequence is limited to the CDR3, 48 bases, with the frame set at the first base. The library relied on 5' RACE. For sequencing, an Illumina HiSeq 2000 was employed. Template switching introduced a universal primer binding site; the final cDNA contained a unique molecular identifier, enabling accurate counting of TCR cDNA molecules. Specific primers in the conserved constant-segment region were used to synthesize first-strand cDNA for the TCR alpha and beta chains. To control for contamination, every cDNA library carried two barcodes: a SMART-Mk sample barcode plus Illumina barcodes. TruSeq adapter sequences, together with Illumina sample barcodes, were added in two successive PCR steps. The Illumina HiSeq platform was used with custom primers to sequence TCR alpha and beta cDNA libraries. On the authors' methods: MiGEC processed the raw reads to extract unique molecular identifiers, while MiXCR was used to determine the CDR3 positions. For each individual, recombination models were inferred using an EM algorithm with the repgenHMM and IGoR tools. The analysis of shared clonotypes was done with the tcR package in R, with sharing normalized by the product of cloneset sizes. Out-of-frame nonproductive sequences were analyzed to study raw recombination free of thymic and clonal selection effects. TCRdb took the public reads, trimmed them with fastp at Q25, ran MiXCR for clone calling and kept in-frame beta chains. A single entry per CDR3 protein holds the most common genes and DNA from its merged rows. In this record, the V and J calls reflect TCRdb's handling and not the investigators' own analysis. The sample contains 550,000 to 800,000 distinct CDR3 sequences, under 8.5% of them found a single time. The ten biggest clones cover 1.6% of the sample.

As for this clonotype: Its antigen has not been determined. No base qualities exist here, and no much larger clone lies one base off it.

What the research found in general, with its limitations: Out-of-frame TCR alpha sequences shared between twins showed an excess of low generation-probability sequences compared with coincidental sharing between unrelated individuals. Excess twin sharing in beta out-of-frame sequences was weaker because fewer shared sequences lowered the signal-to-noise ratio. Recombination models systematically underestimated out-of-frame TCR alpha sharing in monozygotic twins but agreed with sharing between unrelated individuals. Fewer insertions were carried by abundant cord blood beta clonotypes, a similar but weaker trend appeared in young adult naive repertoires, and no such trend appeared in memory repertoires. Because the same donors could not be followed over many years, the conclusions relied on cross-sectional statistical analysis. Invariant T cells such as MAIT and iNKT could partly confound zero-insertion analyses, although diverse VJ usage argued against such confounding for most clonotypes.

Every donor in the study was a healthy Caucasian. Three pairs of female monozygotic twins, all aged 18 to 29 years, made up the twin cohort. Peripheral blood mononuclear cells were used as the source from which RNA for TCR libraries was isolated. The same specimen was also included in a second study, on yellow fever vaccine responses in identical twins. The second paper states: The T cell response to vaccination in identical twins was reported by the authors to appear partly convergent and partly personalized. In identical twins, the study followed T cell clones that responded to the vaccine with precision.

The V and J segments used are TRBV20-1 and TRBJ2-3; the D gene is perhaps TRBD2, on 6 matching bases. The material sequenced was PBMCs. This clonotype was sampled from a woman aged 18 to 35 in good health. The nucleotide sequence reads as follows: TGCAGTGCTAGAGATATCCCCCTCGGGGGTTTAGATACGCAGTATTTT. This encodes CSARDIPLGGLDTQYF.